The source of this T cell receptor (beta chain) is a study of blood T cell repertoires in COVID-19. In the study overall: Acute and convalescent COVID-19 specimens originated in the United States, Italy and Spain. PBMCs, B-cell-depleted T cells, or T cells were the source of the cDNA or gDNA that made up the material.

Deletions cut 3 bases from V and 3 bases from J, with 15 bases between. CDR3 size: 15 residues. The germline gives CDR1 LGHDT, CDR2 YNNKEL (reference sequence). Original data processing: By means of reference gene primer amplification, nucleated cell counts were estimated. This table comes from immunoSEQ multiplex PCR, and its TCRdb copy is limited to in-frame clones, with some not included. The DNA gave D and trimming, while V, J and clone size come from that table. Among a few hundred thousand clones, roughly nine tenths were seen once, and the ten largest hold 2% to 2.5%. V usage is TRBV3-1 (or the pseudogene TRBV3-2) and J usage is TRBJ2-7, with D possibly TRBD1 on 6 matching bases. The material sequenced was peripheral blood. This clonotype originated in a woman in her fifties or sixties with acute or convalescent COVID-19. The CDR3 protein is CASSQGWDTFYEQYF. As DNA, the CDR3 is TGTGCCAGCAGCCAGGGATGGGACACTTTCTACGAGCAGTACTTC.